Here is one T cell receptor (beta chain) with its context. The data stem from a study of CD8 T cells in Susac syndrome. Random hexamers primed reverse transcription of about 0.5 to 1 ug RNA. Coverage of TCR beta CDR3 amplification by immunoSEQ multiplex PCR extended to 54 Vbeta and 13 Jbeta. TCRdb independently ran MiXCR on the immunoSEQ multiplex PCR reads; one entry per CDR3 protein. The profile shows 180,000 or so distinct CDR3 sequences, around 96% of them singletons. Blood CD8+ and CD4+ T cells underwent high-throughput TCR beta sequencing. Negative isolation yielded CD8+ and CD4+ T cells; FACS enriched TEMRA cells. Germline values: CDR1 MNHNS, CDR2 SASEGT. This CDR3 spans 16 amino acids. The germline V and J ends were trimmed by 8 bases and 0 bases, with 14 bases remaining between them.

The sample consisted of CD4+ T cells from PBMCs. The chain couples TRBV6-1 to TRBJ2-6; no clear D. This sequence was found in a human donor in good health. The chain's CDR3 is CASPNGVPSGANVLTF. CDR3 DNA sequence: TGTGCCAGCCCCAACGGAGTTCCCTCTGGGGCCAACGTCCTGACTTTC.